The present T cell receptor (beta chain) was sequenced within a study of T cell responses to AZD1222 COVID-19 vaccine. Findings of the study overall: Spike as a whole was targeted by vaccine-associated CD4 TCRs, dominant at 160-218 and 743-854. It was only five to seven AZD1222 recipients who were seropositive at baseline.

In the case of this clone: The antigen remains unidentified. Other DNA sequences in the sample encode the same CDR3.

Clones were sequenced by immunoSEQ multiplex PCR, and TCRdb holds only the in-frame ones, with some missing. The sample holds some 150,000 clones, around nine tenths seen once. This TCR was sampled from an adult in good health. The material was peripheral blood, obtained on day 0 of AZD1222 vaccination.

In DNA, the CDR3 is TGTGCCAGCAGCTTAGATGGGACGGGAGCCTACAATGAGCAGTTCTTC. Residues: CASSLDGTGAYNEQFF. This chain links TRBV11-3 with TRBJ2-1, with D tentatively TRBD2 (6 bases). The CDR3 spans 16 residues. The germline gives CDR1 SGHNT, CDR2 YENEEA. V was clipped by 0 bases and J by 2 bases, with 11 bases between them.